Below, 12 T cell receptor beta chains from the same sample are listed, as sequenced in a study of T cell repertoires in cytomegalovirus infection. The antigens these receptors bind are not known. MiXCR was run by TCRdb on the reads, yielding one entry per CDR3 protein. The sample consists of about 740,000 distinct CDR3 sequences, roughly 30% of them appearing once. Sequences were derived from cultured PBMCs, sampled from culture after CMV antigen stimulation. The receptors derive from a human donor in good health (CMV status not recorded). Some clones in this sample may be carry-over from other donors' samples.

The rearrangement links TRBV5-4 to TRBJ2-3, with D uncertain. CDR3 size: 13 residues. V lost 4 bases, J lost 1 base, and 7 bases lay in between. Looked up from germline, CDR1 is SGHNT and CDR2 is YYREEE (reference sequence). The CDR3 bases are TGTGCCAGCAGCGCAATAGGCACAGATACGCAGTATTTT. It encodes CASSAIGTDTQYF.

The gene calls are TRBV6-1 and TRBJ1-5; the D gene is possibly TRBD1 (5 bases). This CDR3 has 16 amino acids. With 8 bases removed from V and 0 bases from J, the gap between germline ends came to 17 bases. Germline CDR1 reads MNHNS; CDR2 reads SASEGT. CDR3 bases: TGTGCCAGCGGGGGGGGATTGGGTTATAGCAATCAGCCCCAGCATTTT. Protein: CASGGGLGYSNQPQHF.

For this clonotype: A single base separates this from a much larger clone, so it may be a read error. V and J are TRBV7-6 and TRBJ2-5, with TRBD2 matching over 14 bases. The CDR3 is 17 residues long. The V gene's germline CDR1 is SGHVS and CDR2 FNYEAQ. V lost 4 bases and J lost 3; bases outside the gene matches: 7. The CDR3 DNA is TGTGCCAGCAGCTCTGGGACTAGCGGGAGAGAGAAAGAGACCCAGTACTTC. Translated, it gives CASSSGTSGREKETQYF.

The chain employs TRBV6-5 and TRBJ1-6, with 7 bases aligning to TRBD1. Per the germline V gene, CDR1 is MNHEY and CDR2 is SVGAGI. The CDR3 spans 15 residues. V lost 4 bases to trimming and J lost 7 bases; unmatched junction nucleotides: 7. The CDR3 is CASSSMTGLNSPLHF. DNA of the CDR3: TGTGCCAGCAGTTCGATGACAGGGTTAAATTCACCCCTCCACTTT.

The CDR3, as DNA: TGCAGTGCTGTAACCGGGACAGGGGGTTTCGAGCAGTACTTC. Amino acid sequence: CSAVTGTGGFEQYF. The chain employs TRBV20-1 and TRBJ2-7; 11 nucleotides match TRBD1. This CDR3 has 14 amino acids. Trimming at V came to 5 bases and at J to 6 bases, leaving 9 bases not matched to a gene. Germline V gene lookup returns CDR1 DFQATT and CDR2 SNEGSKA (reference sequence).

The genes are TRBV15 and TRBJ2-1; TRBD2 matches at 8 bases. The CDR3 covers 15 residues. From germline, CDR1 is LNHNV and CDR2 YYDKDF (reference sequence). J was trimmed by 9 bases and V by 1 base; bases with no gene match: 8. Written as DNA, the CDR3 is TGTGCCACCAGCAGAGCCGGGACTAGACTTTTTGAGCAGTTCTTC. Amino acids: CATSRAGTRLFEQFF.

The chain couples TRBV6-5 to TRBJ2-7; D unclear. V lost 6 bases, J lost 0 bases, and 12 bases lay in between. The V gene's germline CDR1 is MNHEY and CDR2 SVGAGI. CDR3 size: 14 residues. The chain's CDR3 is CASSRFLSSYEQYF. Here the CDR3 DNA reads TGTGCCAGCAGCAGATTCCTAAGCTCCTACGAGCAGTACTTC.

This clonotype was recorded at least ten times. The chain couples TRBV7-2 to TRBJ2-7; maybe TRBD1 (5 bases). Per the germline V gene, CDR1 is SGHTA and CDR2 is FQGNSA. The CDR3 spans 13 residues. Trimming shortened V by 2 bases and J by 3 bases, and 8 bases separated the two germline ends. The CDR3 sequence is CASSLRGRYEQYF. The CDR3 nucleotides read TGTGCCAGCAGCTTAAGGGGCCGCTACGAGCAGTACTTC.

The chain joins TRBV6-8 to TRBJ1-6, with 8 bases aligning to TRBD1. Trimming took 3 bases from V and 14 from J; bases not matched to a gene: 12. The CDR3 consists of 15 residues. The germline gives CDR1 MNHGY, CDR2 SAAAGT. CDR3 sequence (DNA): TGTGCCAGCAGTTATCGGGACAGGCCCCCAGGGGCCCTCCACTTT. Protein product: CASSYRDRPPGALHF.

The genes are TRBV19 and TRBJ1-1, with TRBD1 matching over 7 bases. The V segment lost 7 bases and the J segment 2 bases; nucleotides outside the gene matches: 16. The V gene's germline CDR1 is LNHDA and CDR2 SQIVND (reference sequence). This CDR3 region has 17 residues. CDR3 DNA: TGTGCCAGTAACACGTTACGGACAGGCAGAACAAACACTGAAGCTTTCTTT. This gives the protein CASNTLRTGRTNTEAFF.

This clonotype was seen a few times. This chain uses TRBV5-1 with TRBJ1-2; D possibly corresponds to TRBD1 (5 bases). V shed 2 bases and J shed 7 bases, with 12 bases lying between them. The CDR3 sequence is 13 residues long. Germline values: CDR1 SGHRS, CDR2 YFSETQ. The DNA of the CDR3 is TGCGCCAGCAGCTTTAGACAGAAAAGTGGCTACACCTTC. Residues: CASSFRQKSGYTF.

This chain joins TRBV6-1 and TRBJ1-6, with D perhaps matching TRBD1 (5 bases). The CDR3 covers 13 residues. CDR1 and CDR2 from the germline V gene are MNHNS and SASEGT. V dropped 7 bases and J dropped 7 bases, with 11 bases sitting between them. Here the CDR3 reads CASMKTANSPLHF. The CDR3 bases are TGTGCCAGCATGAAGACAGCCAATTCACCCCTCCACTTT.